This TCR beta chain was found in a study of read filtering for tumor transcriptome and immune sequencing. General study results and limits: This fraction held mixed bone marrow immune cells after CD138-negative sorting.

Molecular barcoded adaptors covering alpha/delta and beta/gamma chains were used on 400 ng RNA. MiXCR, run by TCRdb on the reads, gives a single entry per CDR3 protein. The sample holds around 20,000 distinct CDR3 sequences, roughly a fifth seen once. The CDR3 contains 12 residues. Germline CDR1 is LNHDA and CDR2 is SQIVND (reference sequence). Trimming pared 3 bases from V and 0 bases from J, leaving 3 bases between. This clonotype was seen many times. Its antigen is undetermined. Sample: a population of CD138-negative cells sorted from bone marrow. This chain connects TRBV19 to TRBJ2-7; D remains ambiguous. The receptor's source is a donor at least 40 years old with multiple myeloma. CDR3 nucleotides: TGTGCCAGTAGTATGACCTCCTACGAGCAGTACTTC. Its protein product is CASSMTSYEQYF. The whole variable domain, remainder taken from reference TRBV19 and TRBJ2-7, is DGGITQSPKYLFRKEGQNVTLSCEQNLNHDAMYWYRQDPGQGLRLIYYSQIVNDFQKGDIAEGYSVSREKKESFPLTVTSAQKNPTAFYLCASSMTSYEQYFGPGTRLTVT.